Below, 9 T cell receptor beta chains from the same sample are listed, as sequenced in a study of a mutant IDH1 vaccine in newly diagnosed glioma. Noted time point: week 23, last vaccination. Each dose delivered 300 ug of mutant IDH1 20-mer peptide subcutaneously with imiquimod. No antigen has been assigned to these receptors. The repertoire was sequenced with immunoSEQ multiplex PCR; TCRdb's copy has only in-frame clones and lacks some. The sample carries about 44,000 clones, under 95% recorded once. The sequences come from PBMCs, collected from a glioma patient whose treatment included an IDH1 peptide vaccine. These receptors were obtained from a man aged 50-59 years with glioma.

In its sample, this clone was seen once. The chain carries TRBV5-1 and TRBJ2-7; D unclear. The germline V gene has CDR1 SGHRS and CDR2 YFSETQ. The CDR3 has 14 amino acids. V lost 4 bases and J lost 6, with 17 bases in between. The CDR3 DNA sequence: TGCGCCAGCAGCCCCCGCGATGCCTCGGGCGAGCAGTACTTC. Protein sequence: CASSPRDASGEQYF.

The chain uses TRBV9 and TRBJ2-7, with D possibly TRBD1 on 6 matching bases. Germline assignment: CDR1 SGDLS and CDR2 YYNGEE. V gave up 6 bases and J gave up 0 bases, with 22 bases separating them. The CDR3 covers 17 residues. CDR3 protein: CASTKSPTGPLSYEQYF. The CDR3 DNA follows: TGTGCCAGCACCAAGTCCCCCACAGGGCCCCTCTCCTACGAGCAGTACTTC. The variable domain in full, completed from reference TRBV9 and TRBJ2-7, reads DSGVTQTPKHLITATGQRVTLRCSPRSGDLSVYWYQQSLDQGLQFLIQYYNGEERAKGNILERFSAQQFPDLHSELNLSSLELGDSALYFCASTKSPTGPLSYEQYFGPGTRLTVT.

The chain couples TRBV5-6 to TRBJ2-5; a possible D gene is TRBD2 (5 bases). The germline gives CDR1 SGHDT, CDR2 YYEEEE. The CDR3 contains 17 residues. V was trimmed by 2 bases and J by 0 bases, leaving 17 bases between them. The CDR3 bases are TGTGCCAGCAGCTTTGAGAGGGAAGAAAGGTACCAAGAGACCCAGTACTTC. Protein: CASSFEREERYQETQYF.

The chain links TRBV5-1 to TRBJ2-2; D possibly corresponds to TRBD1 (5 bases). The V gene's germline CDR1 is SGHRS and CDR2 YFSETQ. The CDR3 is 14 amino acids. Trimming shortened V by 4 bases and J by 1 base, and 8 bases separated the two germline ends. The CDR3 nucleotides read TGCGCCAGCAGCCCAAGGGGGAACACCGGGGAGCTGTTTTTT. Translation gives CASSPRGNTGELFF.

The genes are TRBV11-3 and TRBJ2-1; tentative D call: TRBD2 (6 bases). The CDR3 is 14 amino acids. Deletions cut 5 bases from V and 2 bases from J, with 10 bases between. Germline values: CDR1 SGHNT, CDR2 YENEEA. The chain's CDR3 is CASSPRRAYNEQFF. The CDR3 bases are TGTGCCAGCAGCCCAAGGAGGGCCTACAATGAGCAGTTCTTC.

The chain has TRBV27 and TRBJ2-7, with 8 bases fitting TRBD1. The V gene end was trimmed by 0 bases and the J gene end by 5 bases; junction bases not matched to a gene: 6. The CDR3 loop spans 15 amino acids. Germline CDR1 is MNHEY and CDR2 is SMNVEV (reference sequence). As DNA, the CDR3 is TGTGCCAGCAGTTTATCACGGACAGGGATCCACGAGCAGTACTTC. This translates into CASSLSRTGIHEQYF.

The chain combines TRBV28 with TRBJ1-5; D not certain. The germline V gene has CDR1 MDHEN and CDR2 SYDVKM. V gave up 2 bases and J gave up 7 bases, with 18 bases separating them. This CDR3 has 16 residues. CDR3 region: CASSLIVSLGDQPQHF. CDR3 nucleotide sequence: TGTGCCAGCAGTTTAATTGTTTCCCTTGGTGACCAGCCCCAGCATTTT.

The rearrangement joins TRBV18 to TRBJ2-5; TRBD2 matches at 12 bases. The CDR3 has 20 residues. CDR1 and CDR2 from the germline V gene are KGHSH and LQKENI. Trimming took 3 bases from V and 7 from J; bases not matched to a gene: 21. In nucleotides, the CDR3 is TGTGCCAGCTCACCTAAGACTCAAGGGACTAGCGGGTCGCTGGGTGGGACCCAGTACTTC. It encodes CASSPKTQGTSGSLGGTQYF.

This clone was counted once. The chain carries TRBV18 and TRBJ2-7; the D gene could be TRBD1 or TRBD2 (5 bases each). Trimming cost V 4 bases and J 2 bases, with 12 bases left between them. CDR1 and CDR2 from the germline V gene are KGHSH and LQKENI. This CDR3 has 14 amino acids. CDR3 region: CASSHPGRAYEQYF. The CDR3 coding sequence is TGTGCCAGCTCACACCCGGGACGAGCCTACGAGCAGTACTTC.